This T cell receptor (beta chain) was profiled in a study of blood T cells in healthy people across ages (dated by TCRdb to 2014 to 2015). For the wider study: In model experiments, template switching captured about one uniquely barcoded TCR beta cDNA molecule for every two T cells. Age-related changes in TCR beta repertoire diversity were measured in the study by deep sequencing normalized with unique cDNA molecular identifiers. The donors were divided into four age groups: young (average around 17 years), middle-aged (roughly 40), aged (roughly 60) and long-lived (about 80). To avoid experimental bias, donors of different ages were spread randomly across the sequencing lanes. The study analyzed two additional independent replicas of 1 million unique cDNA reads from the same blood draw for two donors, one aged 18 to 29 and one aged 80 or older. The study at large found these results: A strong correlation was found between observed TCR beta diversity and the percentage of naive T cells measured by flow cytometry. Because profiling used bulk unsorted PBMCs, naive and antigen-experienced compartments could not be compared conclusively. Observed TCR beta diversity per million T cells fell roughly linearly with age, and a significant reduction was already apparent by age approximately 40. Because the CMV infection status of the donors was unknown, age-related changes in expanded clonotypes may potentially have been confounded. The long-lived group showed more naive CD4+ T cells, fewer expanded clones and increased TCR diversity than the aged group, suggesting age selection. Total diversity estimates from one million sequenced T cells were considered lower bounds and underestimates.

This clonotype has just a few counts. The target of this receptor is not known. Mismatch with germline at one junction end may stem from a read error. Libraries were constructed by 5' RACE. TCRdb lists the instrument as Illumina HiSeq 2500. A second about 7 to 11 cycle PCR used a sample-barcoded 5' primer and a J-beta primer mix. A template-switch 5' adaptor carrying 12 random nucleotides introduced a unique molecular identifier onto each TCR beta cDNA molecule. At least 3 million CDR3-containing paired-end reads were obtained from each sample. The Mint cDNA synthesis kit, primed by a TRBC-specific oligonucleotide, was used to synthesize first-strand cDNA from all RNA. Following uracil-DNA glycosylase treatment, a first 18-cycle PCR with universal primers M1SS and BC2_uni_R was performed on all cDNA. The study's processing was this. For normalization, 1 million high-quality reads, each with a distinct molecular identifier, were randomly selected from each sample. Instead of being binned into consensus sequences, reads with shared molecular identifiers were discarded. CDR3 identification, clonotype clustering and error correction used MiTCR with a Q25 quality threshold and the strictest error-elimination algorithm. A nonparametric unseen species model with Euler transformation was used to estimate lower-bound total TCR beta diversity. TCRdb reran the public reads through fastp at Q25 and MiXCR, keeping productive beta chains. Each CDR3 protein appears once, grouped with its most common genes and DNA. The V and J calls shown here were made by TCRdb, not taken from the authors' results. The sample table records 600,000 or so distinct CDR3 sequences; roughly 21% of these occur just once. The ten top clones hold about 3.6% of the sample.

Systemically healthy Caucasian individuals from Russia, some 36 in total and aged about 6 to 100 years, were included as donors. Each donor gave ten milliliters of peripheral blood, drawn into EDTA-treated Vacutainer tubes. PBMCs were isolated by Ficoll-Paque density-gradient centrifugation, with at least 7 million obtained per sample. Total RNA was extracted from PBMCs with Trizol reagent, with at least 5.5 micrograms obtained per sample. For every donor, flow cytometry on a PBMC aliquot measured the percentage of naive CD45RAhigh/CD27high T cells. CDR1 is given as SSHAT and CDR2 as FNYEAQ, both from the germline V gene (reference sequence). The CDR3 has 15 amino acids, counting the end cysteine and phenylalanine. The kept DNA is CDR3 alone, 45 bases in frame from the first base.

The receptor's source is an older man in good health. Sequenced: blood. The rearrangement combines TRBV7-7 with TRBJ2-3, with 7 middle bases fitting TRBD1. DNA sequence: TGTGCTAGCAGCCTGGGAACAGGGGCGGGAGATACGCAGTATTTT. The encoded protein is CASSLGTGAGDTQYF.